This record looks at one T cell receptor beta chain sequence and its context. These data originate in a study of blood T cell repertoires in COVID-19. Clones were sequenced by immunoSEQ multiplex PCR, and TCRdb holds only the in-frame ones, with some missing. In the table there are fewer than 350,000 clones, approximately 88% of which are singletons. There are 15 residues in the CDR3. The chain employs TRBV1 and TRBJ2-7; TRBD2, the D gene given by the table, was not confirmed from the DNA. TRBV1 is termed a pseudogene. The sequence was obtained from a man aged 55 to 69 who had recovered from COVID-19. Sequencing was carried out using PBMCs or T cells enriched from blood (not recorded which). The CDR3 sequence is CTSSQGSRPSYEQYF. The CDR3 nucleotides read TGCACCAGCAGCCAAGGTAGCCGCCCCTCCTACGAGCAGTACTTC.